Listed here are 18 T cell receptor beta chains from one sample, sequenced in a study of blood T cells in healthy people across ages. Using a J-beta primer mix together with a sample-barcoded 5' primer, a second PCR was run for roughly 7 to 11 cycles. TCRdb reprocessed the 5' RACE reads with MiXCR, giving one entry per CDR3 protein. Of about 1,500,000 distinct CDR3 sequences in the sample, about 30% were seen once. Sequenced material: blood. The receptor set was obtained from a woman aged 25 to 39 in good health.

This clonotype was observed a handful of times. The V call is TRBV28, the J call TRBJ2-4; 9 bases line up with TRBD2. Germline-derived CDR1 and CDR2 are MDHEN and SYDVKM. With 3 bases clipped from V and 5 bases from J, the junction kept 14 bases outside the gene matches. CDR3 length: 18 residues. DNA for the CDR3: TGTGCCAGCAGTTTTCCCTCGCGAGTAGCGGGGGAACAAAACATTCAGTACTTC. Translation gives CASSFPSRVAGEQNIQYF. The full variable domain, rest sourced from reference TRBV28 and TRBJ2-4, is DVKVTQSSRYLVKRTGEKVFLECVQDMDHENMFWYRQDPGLGLRLIYFSYDVKMKEKGDIPEGYSVSREKKERFSLILESASTNQTSMYLCASSFPSRVAGEQNIQYFGAGTRLSVL.

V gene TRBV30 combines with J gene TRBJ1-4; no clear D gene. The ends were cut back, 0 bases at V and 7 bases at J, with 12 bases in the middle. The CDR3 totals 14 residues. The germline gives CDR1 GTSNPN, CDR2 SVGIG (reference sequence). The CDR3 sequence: CAWSVSGLGEKLFF. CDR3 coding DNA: TGTGCCTGGAGTGTAAGCGGGTTAGGTGAAAAACTGTTTTTT.

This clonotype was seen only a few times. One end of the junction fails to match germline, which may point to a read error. The CDR3, as DNA: TGCAGCGTTGAGGGATCGGGAACAACGAACTATGTCTACACCTTC. It yields the protein CSVEGSGTTNYVYTF. The chain is built from TRBV29-1 and TRBJ1-2; D ambiguous. Germline CDR1 is SQVTM and CDR2 is ANQGSEA. The CDR3 is 15 residues long.

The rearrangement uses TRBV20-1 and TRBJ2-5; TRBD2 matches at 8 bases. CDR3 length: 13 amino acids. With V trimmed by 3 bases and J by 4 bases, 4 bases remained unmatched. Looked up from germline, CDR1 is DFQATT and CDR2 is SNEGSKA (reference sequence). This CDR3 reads CSARGREGETQYF. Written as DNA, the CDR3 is TGCAGTGCTAGGGGACGGGAGGGAGAGACCCAGTACTTC.

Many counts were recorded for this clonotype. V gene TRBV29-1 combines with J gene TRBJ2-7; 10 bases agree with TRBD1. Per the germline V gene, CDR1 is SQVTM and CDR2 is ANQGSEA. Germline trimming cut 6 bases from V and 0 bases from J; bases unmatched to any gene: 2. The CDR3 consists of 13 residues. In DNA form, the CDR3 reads TGCAGCGTCTGGACAGGGGGCTCCTACGAGCAGTACTTC. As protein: CSVWTGGSYEQYF.

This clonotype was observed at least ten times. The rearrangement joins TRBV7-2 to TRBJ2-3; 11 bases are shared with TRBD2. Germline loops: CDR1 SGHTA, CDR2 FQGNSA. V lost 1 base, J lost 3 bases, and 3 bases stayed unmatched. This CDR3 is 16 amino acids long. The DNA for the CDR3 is TGTGCCAGCAGCTTAGTGTCTAGCGGGAGGACAGATACGCAGTATTTT. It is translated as CASSLVSSGRTDTQYF.

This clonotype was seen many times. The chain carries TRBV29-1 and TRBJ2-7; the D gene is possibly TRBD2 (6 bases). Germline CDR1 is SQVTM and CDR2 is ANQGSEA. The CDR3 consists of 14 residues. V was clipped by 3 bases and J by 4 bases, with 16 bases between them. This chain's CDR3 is CSVDLEQAGYEQYF. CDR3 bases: TGCAGCGTTGATTTGGAGCAGGCGGGATACGAGCAGTACTTC.

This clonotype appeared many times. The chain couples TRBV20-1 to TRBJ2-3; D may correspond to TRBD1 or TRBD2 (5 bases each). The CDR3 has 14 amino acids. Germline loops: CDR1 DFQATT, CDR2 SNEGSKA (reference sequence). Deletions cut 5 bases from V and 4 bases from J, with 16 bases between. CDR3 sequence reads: CSAQDGGRPDTQYF. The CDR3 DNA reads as TGCAGTGCTCAGGATGGGGGTCGACCAGATACGCAGTATTTT.

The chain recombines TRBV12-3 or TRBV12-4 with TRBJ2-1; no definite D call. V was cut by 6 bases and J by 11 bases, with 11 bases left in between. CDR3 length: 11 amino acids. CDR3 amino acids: CASRLLLKQFF. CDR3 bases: TGTGCCAGCAGACTGCTATTAAAGCAGTTCTTC.

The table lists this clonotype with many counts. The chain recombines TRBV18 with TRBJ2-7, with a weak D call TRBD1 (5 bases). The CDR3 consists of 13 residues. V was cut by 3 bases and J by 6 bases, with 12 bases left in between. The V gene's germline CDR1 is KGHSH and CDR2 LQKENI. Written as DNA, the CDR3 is TGTGCCAGCTCACCGGGGCAGGGAACCGAGCAGTACTTC. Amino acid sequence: CASSPGQGTEQYF.

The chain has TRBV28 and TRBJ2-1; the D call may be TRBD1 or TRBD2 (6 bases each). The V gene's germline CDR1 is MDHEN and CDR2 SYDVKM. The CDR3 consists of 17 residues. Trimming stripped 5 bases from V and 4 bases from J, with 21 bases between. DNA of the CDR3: TGTGCCAGCAGTCCTGGCGGGACACATACCAGATACAATGAGCAGTTCTTC. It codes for CASSPGGTHTRYNEQFF.

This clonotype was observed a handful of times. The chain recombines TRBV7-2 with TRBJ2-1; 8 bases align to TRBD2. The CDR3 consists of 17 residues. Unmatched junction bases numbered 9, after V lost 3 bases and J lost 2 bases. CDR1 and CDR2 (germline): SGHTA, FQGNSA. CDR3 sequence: CASSFSPGGLAYNEQFF. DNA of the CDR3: TGTGCCAGCAGCTTCTCCCCCGGGGGACTAGCCTACAATGAGCAGTTCTTC.

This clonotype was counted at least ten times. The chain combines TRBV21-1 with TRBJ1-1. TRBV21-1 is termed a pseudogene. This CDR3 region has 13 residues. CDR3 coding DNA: TGTGCCAGCAGCAAAGTTCGGGACACTGAAGCTTTCTTT. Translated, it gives CASSKVRDTEAFF.

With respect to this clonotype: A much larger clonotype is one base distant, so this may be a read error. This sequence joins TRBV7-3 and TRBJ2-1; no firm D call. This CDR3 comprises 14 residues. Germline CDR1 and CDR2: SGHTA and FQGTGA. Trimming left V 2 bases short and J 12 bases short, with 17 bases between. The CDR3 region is CASSLQLSVDGQFF. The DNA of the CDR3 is TGTGCCAGCAGCTTACAGTTGTCCGTTGATGGGCAGTTCTTC.

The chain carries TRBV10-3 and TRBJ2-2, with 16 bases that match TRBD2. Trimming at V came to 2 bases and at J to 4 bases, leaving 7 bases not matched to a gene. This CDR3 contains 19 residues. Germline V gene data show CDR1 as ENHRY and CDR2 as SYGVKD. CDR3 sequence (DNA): TGTGCCATCAGTGAGCCGGGACTAGCGGGAGGGCCTGCCACCGGGGAGCTGTTTTTT. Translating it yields CAISEPGLAGGPATGELFF.

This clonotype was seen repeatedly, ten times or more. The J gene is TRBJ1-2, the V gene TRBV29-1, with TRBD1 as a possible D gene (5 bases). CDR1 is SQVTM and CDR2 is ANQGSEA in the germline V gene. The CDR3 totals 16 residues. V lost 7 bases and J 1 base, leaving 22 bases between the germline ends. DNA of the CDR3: TGCAGCGCTGCTCGGGGCCGGTCTTCTATTAACTATGGCTACACCTTC. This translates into CSAARGRSSINYGYTF.

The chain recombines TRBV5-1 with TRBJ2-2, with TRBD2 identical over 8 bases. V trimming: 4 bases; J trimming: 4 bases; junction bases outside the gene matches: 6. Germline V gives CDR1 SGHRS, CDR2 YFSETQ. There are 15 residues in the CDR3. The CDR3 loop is CASSGELAATGELFF. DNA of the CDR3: TGCGCCAGCAGCGGAGAACTAGCGGCCACCGGGGAGCTGTTTTTT.

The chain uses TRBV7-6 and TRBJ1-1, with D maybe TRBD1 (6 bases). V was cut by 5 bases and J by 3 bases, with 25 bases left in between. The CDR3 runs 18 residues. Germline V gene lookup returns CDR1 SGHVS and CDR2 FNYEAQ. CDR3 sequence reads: CASSDSTVQGNEDTEAFF. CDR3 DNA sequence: TGTGCCAGCAGCGATTCAACGGTCCAGGGGAACGAGGACACTGAAGCTTTCTTT.